These 9 T cell receptor beta chains were sequenced from one sample in a study of spatial heterogeneity in lung cancer. Time point denoted: sample taken at primary tumor resection. TCRdb reprocessed the 5' RACE reads via MiXCR and lists one record per CDR3 protein. The sample lists more than 80,000 distinct CDR3 sequences, approximately 12% occurring once. This sample comprised PBMCs, obtained at surgery. All receptors derive from a male donor with early-stage non-small cell lung cancer.

This clonotype has only a few counts. The chain is built from TRBV20-1 and TRBJ2-7; 12 positions match TRBD2. This CDR3 spans 15 amino acids. Unmatched junction bases numbered 2, after V lost 1 base and J lost 1 base. The germline V gene encodes CDR1 DFQATT and CDR2 SNEGSKA (reference sequence). The CDR3 DNA reads as TGCAGTGCTAGAGCACTAGCGGGAGGATCCTACGAGCAGTACTTC. Translated: CSARALAGGSYEQYF.

The V call is TRBV18, the J call TRBJ2-6; 8 bases match TRBD1. The V gene end was trimmed by 2 bases and the J gene end by 0 bases; junction bases not matched to a gene: 0. CDR1 and CDR2 (germline): KGHSH, LQKENI. The CDR3 runs to 16 residues. CDR3 in amino acids: CASSPGQGSGANVLTF. The CDR3 DNA sequence: TGTGCCAGCTCACCAGGACAGGGCTCTGGGGCCAACGTCCTGACTTTC.

The V and J genes are TRBV5-5 and TRBJ1-1, with D uncertain. Per the germline V gene, CDR1 is SGHKS and CDR2 is YYEKEE (reference sequence). V was clipped by 0 bases and J by 2 bases, with 8 bases between them. This CDR3 comprises 14 residues. CDR3 in amino acids: CASSLARRNTEAFF. The DNA of the CDR3 is TGTGCCAGCAGCTTGGCACGGAGAAACACTGAAGCTTTCTTT.

The sample holds one count of this clonotype. This chain connects TRBV20-1 to TRBJ1-6; no definite D call. The CDR3 extends over 13 amino acids. From germline, CDR1 is DFQATT and CDR2 SNEGSKA (reference sequence). The V end was cut by 8 bases, the J end by 6 bases, with 14 bases between. CDR3 nucleotides: TGCAGTAGTAAGCGGCATTCTAATTCACCCCTCCACTTT. It codes for CSSKRHSNSPLHF.

There are many counts of this clonotype. The chain carries TRBV7-2 and TRBJ2-6, with no clear D. The CDR3 is 15 residues long. Germline loops: CDR1 SGHTA, CDR2 FQGNSA. Trimming cost V 3 bases and J 0 bases, with 6 bases left between them. Here the CDR3 reads CASSFSPSGANVLTF. The CDR3 DNA reads TGTGCCAGCAGCTTCTCCCCCTCTGGGGCCAACGTCCTGACTTTC.

This clonotype appeared a few times. CDR3 amino acids: CASSRNTGADTEAFF. Here the CDR3 DNA reads TGCGCCAGCAGCCGCAACACAGGGGCGGACACTGAAGCTTTCTTT. The V call is TRBV4-3, the J call TRBJ1-1, with 7 bases lining up with TRBD1. From germline, CDR1 is LGHNA and CDR2 YSLEER. The V and J ends lost 4 bases and 3 bases, in that order; junction bases with no gene match: 8. There are 15 residues in the CDR3.

This clonotype came up a few times. The chain links TRBV29-1 to TRBJ2-2, with D possibly matching TRBD1 (6 bases). V lost 6 bases and J 6 bases, leaving 14 bases between the germline ends. Germline V gives CDR1 SQVTM, CDR2 ANQGSEA. This CDR3 is built from 13 residues. The CDR3, as DNA: TGCAGCGTGGGCACAGGGTTTTCCGGGGAGCTGTTTTTT. It encodes CSVGTGFSGELFF.

In its sample, this clonotype was seen a few times. J is TRBJ2-7 and V is TRBV27; 8 nucleotides align to TRBD2. The CDR3 length is 14 residues. With 5 bases clipped from V and 3 bases from J, the junction kept 6 bases outside the gene matches. Looked up from germline, CDR1 is MNHEY and CDR2 is SMNVEV (reference sequence). CDR3 region: CASSLTSGFYEQYF. CDR3 DNA: TGTGCCAGCAGTCTTACTAGCGGATTCTACGAGCAGTACTTC.

This clonotype has more than one count but fewer than ten. The CDR3: CASSQETAGGTDTQYF. The CDR3 DNA is TGCGCCAGCAGCCAAGAAACGGCGGGAGGCACAGATACGCAGTATTTT. This chain links TRBV4-3 with TRBJ2-3, with 7 bases that match TRBD2. Germline V lookup: CDR1 LGHNA, CDR2 YSLEER. V lost 0 bases, J lost 1 base, and 4 bases stayed unmatched. The length of the CDR3 is 16 residues.